These 25 T cell receptor beta chains originate from one sample sequenced in a study of cytomegalovirus exposure and HLA in healthy donors (dated by TCRdb to 2015 to 2018). The method behind the library was the immunoSEQ multiplex PCR assay. A mixture of 60 forward primers for TCR Vbeta segments and 13 reverse primers for TCR Jbeta segments was used in the multiplex PCR. In its TCRdb copy, this immuneACCESS table keeps in-frame sequences only and misses some clones. Where compared with another copy, unresolved V genes explain less than half of these, and the others have no known cause. This sample has 98,000 or so clones in its table, and about 83% of those were observed once. 16% of the sample comes from the top ten. Sequencing was carried out using PBMCs. The source of these receptors is a man aged 60 to 75 in good health and CMV-seropositive.

The chain links TRBV7-3 to TRBJ2-2; 8 positions agree with TRBD2. The trim removed 4 bases at V and 2 bases at J, leaving 6 bases unmatched. CDR1 SGHTA and CDR2 FQGTGA come from the germline V gene. The CDR3 consists of 16 residues. The CDR3 is CASSSGLALNTGELFF. CDR3 in DNA: TGTGCCAGCAGCTCCGGACTAGCCCTAAACACCGGGGAGCTGTTTTTT.

The rearrangement uses TRBV29-1 and TRBJ2-5; D possibly corresponds to TRBD1 (5 bases). V gave up 4 bases and J gave up 3 bases, with 9 bases separating them. The CDR3 spans 12 residues. The germline V gene has CDR1 SQVTM and CDR2 ANQGSEA. CDR3 sequence reads: CSVVGREETQYF. In nucleotides, the CDR3 is TGCAGCGTTGTGGGCAGGGAAGAGACCCAGTACTTC.

The V call is TRBV2, the J call TRBJ2-3, with TRBD2 as a possible D gene (5 bases). V lost 2 bases, J lost 2 bases, and 17 bases lay in between. Germline CDR1 and CDR2: SNHLY and FYNNEI. There are 17 residues in the CDR3. CDR3 nucleotide sequence: TGTGCCAGCAGTGAACTGGAATCGGGGATTAACACAGATACGCAGTATTTT. This codes for CASSELESGINTDTQYF.

J is TRBJ2-5 and V is TRBV19; perhaps TRBD1 as D (5 bases). Trimming shortened V by 4 bases and J by 5 bases, and 20 bases separated the two germline ends. The CDR3 is 16 residues long. CDR1 LNHDA and CDR2 SQIVND come from the germline V gene (reference sequence). CDR3 residues: CASSTSGAGSRETQYF. Here the CDR3 DNA reads TGTGCCAGTAGTACCTCCGGCGCAGGGTCACGGGAGACCCAGTACTTC.

J is TRBJ1-2 and V is TRBV16; the match to TRBD1 covers 9 bases. The germline CDR1 and CDR2 sequences are KGHSY and FQNENV. The J segment lost 1 base and the V segment lost 0 bases, leaving 3 bases of the junction unmatched. CDR3 length: 16 residues. DNA of the CDR3: TGTGCCAGCAGCCAATCCCCGGGACAGGGTAACTATGGCTACACCTTC. Residues: CASSQSPGQGNYGYTF.

The chain employs TRBV18 and TRBJ2-4; D perhaps matches TRBD1 (5 bases). V was trimmed by 3 bases and J by 1 base, leaving 7 bases between them. CDR3 length: 14 residues. Germline lookup yields CDR1 KGHSH and CDR2 LQKENI. This chain's CDR3 is CASSPSGAKNIQYF. As DNA, the CDR3 is TGTGCCAGCTCACCTTCAGGGGCCAAAAACATTCAGTACTTC.

This chain links TRBV29-1 with TRBJ2-5; 10 bases fit TRBD1. Per the germline V gene, CDR1 is SQVTM and CDR2 is ANQGSEA. CDR3 length equals 23 residues. V shed 5 bases, J shed 3 bases, and the junction held 33 bases outside the gene matches. In DNA, the CDR3 is TGCAGCGTTAGGCCTTTCAGAGCATCGGTTGGGGGGACAGGGGCAGTTAACAAAGAGACCCAGTACTTC. This sequence encodes CSVRPFRASVGGTGAVNKETQYF.

This clone was recorded at least ten times. The V call is TRBV6-5, the J call TRBJ2-2; the D is unclear. V was trimmed by 0 bases and J by 7 bases, leaving 9 bases between them. The CDR3 runs 14 residues. Germline V lookup: CDR1 MNHEY, CDR2 SVGAGI. The CDR3 bases are TGTGCCAGCAGTTACTCTAACGAGCTCGGGGAGCTGTTTTTT. This sequence encodes CASSYSNELGELFF.

The CDR3 spells CASSLSDGAEAFF. Written as DNA, the CDR3 is TGTGCCAGCAGCTTAAGTGACGGGGCTGAAGCTTTCTTT. This chain links TRBV7-3 with TRBJ1-1; no definite D call. The germline CDR1 and CDR2 sequences are SGHTA and FQGTGA. This CDR3 contains 13 residues. Trimming took off 1 base at V and 6 bases at J, with 9 bases between the two ends.

This sequence joins TRBV5-4 and TRBJ2-5; possible D gene TRBD1, 6 bases. Trimming cost V 3 bases and J 0 bases, with 12 bases left between them. CDR3 length equals 15 residues. From germline, CDR1 is SGHNT and CDR2 YYREEE (reference sequence). The CDR3 DNA reads TGTGCCAGCAGCTACCCCGACAGGTACCAAGAGACCCAGTACTTC. It specifies CASSYPDRYQETQYF.

The chain is built from TRBV7-2 and TRBJ1-5; TRBD1 might be the D (5 bases). CDR3 length: 15 amino acids. V was cut by 2 bases and J by 6 bases, with 14 bases left in between. The germline gives CDR1 SGHTA, CDR2 FQGNSA. The CDR3 is CASSLSRGASQPQHF. In DNA form, the CDR3 reads TGTGCCAGCAGCTTATCCCGCGGGGCAAGTCAGCCCCAGCATTTT.

The V and J genes are TRBV7-2 and TRBJ1-2; TRBD1 agrees at 7 bases. The CDR3 runs to 13 residues. The V segment lost 5 bases and the J segment 2 bases; nucleotides outside the gene matches: 2. CDR1 is SGHTA and CDR2 is FQGNSA in the germline V gene. The CDR3 spells CASSQGGNYGYTF. DNA of the CDR3: TGTGCCAGCAGCCAGGGGGGAAACTATGGCTACACCTTC. Looking up the rest from reference TRBV7-2 and TRBJ1-2 gives the full variable domain: GAGVSQSPSNKVTEKGKDVELRCDPISGHTALYWYRQSLGQGLEFLIYFQGNSAPDKSGLPSDRFSAERTGGSVSTLTIQRTQQEDSAVYLCASSQGGNYGYTFGSGTRLTVV.

The DNA for the CDR3 is TGTGCCAGCAGCTTAGCGGCAGGCCGTCGAGAGACCCAGTACTTC. Translating it yields CASSLAAGRRETQYF. The rearrangement joins TRBV7-2 to TRBJ2-5, with D hard to call. V lost 0 bases, J lost 4 bases, and 12 bases lay in between. This CDR3 is built from 15 residues. The germline V gene encodes CDR1 SGHTA and CDR2 FQGNSA.

V gene TRBV4-3 combines with J gene TRBJ2-5; 7 nucleotides agree with TRBD1. TRBJ2-7 matches the DNA end more closely, so the J call is doubtful. The CDR3 extends over 13 amino acids. Germline V gene data show CDR1 as LGHNA and CDR2 as YSLEER. CDR3 DNA: TGCGCCAGCAGCCAAGCGACAGGGCCCGAGCAGTACTTC. Protein product: CASSQATGPEQYF.

This sequence joins TRBV7-9 and TRBJ1-5; D is perhaps TRBD1 (5 bases). Trimming cost V 5 bases and J 6 bases, with 14 bases left between them. This CDR3 region has 14 residues. Germline CDR1 and CDR2: SEHNR and FQNEAQ (reference sequence). The CDR3 spells CASSVGGVGQPQHF. The CDR3 nucleotides read TGTGCCAGCAGCGTGGGGGGTGTTGGTCAGCCCCAGCATTTT.

The rearrangement links TRBV5-1 to TRBJ1-2; 8 positions match TRBD1. The CDR3 spans 13 residues. From germline, CDR1 is SGHRS and CDR2 YFSETQ. The trim removed 2 bases at V and 4 bases at J, leaving 1 base unmatched. The CDR3 spells CASSFTGGYGYTF. CDR3 in DNA: TGCGCCAGCAGCTTCACAGGGGGCTATGGCTACACCTTC.

The chain has TRBV7-2 and TRBJ1-4, with D possibly matching TRBD1 (5 bases). Trimming stripped 4 bases from V and 3 bases from J, with 12 bases between. The CDR3 is 15 amino acids. The germline CDR1 and CDR2 sequences are SGHTA and FQGNSA. This chain's CDR3 is CASSWDFPANEKLFF. CDR3 nucleotide sequence: TGTGCCAGCAGCTGGGACTTCCCAGCTAATGAAAAACTGTTTTTT.

DNA for the CDR3: TGTGCCAGCAGTCCTGACAGCCGCCCCTCCTACGAGCAGTACTTC. Amino acids: CASSPDSRPSYEQYF. The rearrangement uses TRBV7-6 and TRBJ2-7, with D tentatively TRBD1 (5 bases). Germline V gives CDR1 SGHVS, CDR2 FNYEAQ. Trimming shortened V by 6 bases and J by 0 bases, and 15 bases separated the two germline ends. This CDR3 comprises 15 residues.

The chain combines TRBV2 with TRBJ2-1, with 8 bases identical to TRBD2. V was pared by 6 bases and J by 4 bases, with 2 bases of the junction left unmatched. The CDR3 totals 13 residues. CDR1 SNHLY and CDR2 FYNNEI come from the germline V gene. CDR3 sequence (DNA): TGTGCCAGCAGCAAGCGGGGGTACAATGAGCAGTTCTTC. Translation: CASSKRGYNEQFF.

This clone showed up just a few times. This chain uses TRBV4-2 with TRBJ2-1, with 12 positions matching TRBD2. Germline assignment: CDR1 LGHNA and CDR2 YNFKEQ. CDR3 length equals 15 residues. V was clipped by 5 bases and J by 7 bases; unmatched bases: 6. The CDR3 is CASSSSGGGHNEQFF. For the CDR3, the DNA is TGTGCCAGCAGCTCTAGCGGGGGGGGACATAATGAGCAGTTCTTC.

The chain uses TRBV7-9 and TRBJ2-3, with D maybe TRBD1 (5 bases). Trimming took 2 bases from V and 5 from J, leaving 11 bases between them. Germline CDR1 SEHNR, CDR2 FQNEAQ (reference sequence). There are 14 residues in the CDR3. The CDR3, as DNA: TGTGCCAGCAGCTTATCCAGGGCGGAAGATACGCAGTATTTT. It translates to CASSLSRAEDTQYF.

This clone occurred a few times. The chain is built from TRBV5-1 and TRBJ1-1; TRBD1 is a possible D gene (5 bases). Trimming removed 2 bases at V and 1 base at J, with 15 bases between. This CDR3 is 16 amino acids long. Germline lookup yields CDR1 SGHRS and CDR2 YFSETQ. CDR3 region: CASSFGGGGWNTEAFF. CDR3 nucleotide sequence: TGCGCCAGCAGCTTTGGGGGGGGAGGGTGGAACACTGAAGCTTTCTTT.

This rearrangement joins TRBV21-1 to TRBJ2-7; the table's TRBD2 call for D was not verified on the DNA. TRBV21-1 has pseudogene status. The CDR3 has 16 residues. The CDR3 region is CASSKEASGGNYEQYF. For the CDR3, the DNA is TGTGCCAGCAGCAAAGAGGCTAGCGGGGGGAACTACGAGCAGTACTTC.

Only one count was recorded for this clone. The CDR3 DNA reads TGTGCCAGCAGCCACGGACTAGCGGGGCAGGCGAACACCGGGGAGCTGTTTTTT. The encoded protein is CASSHGLAGQANTGELFF. The genes are TRBV4-2 and TRBJ2-2, with 12 bases fitting TRBD2. This CDR3 is built from 18 residues. With 3 bases clipped from V and 0 bases from J, the junction kept 5 bases outside the gene matches. Germline CDR1 LGHNA, CDR2 YNFKEQ.

The chain recombines TRBV6-6 with TRBJ2-7, with unresolved D. The CDR3 spans 14 residues. Germline-derived CDR1 and CDR2 are MNHNY and SVGAGI (reference sequence). V shed 5 bases and J shed 3 bases, with 14 bases lying between them. The CDR3 bases are TGTGCCAGCAGTCCCGAGATCGAGCGCTACGAGCAGTACTTC. It specifies CASSPEIERYEQYF.